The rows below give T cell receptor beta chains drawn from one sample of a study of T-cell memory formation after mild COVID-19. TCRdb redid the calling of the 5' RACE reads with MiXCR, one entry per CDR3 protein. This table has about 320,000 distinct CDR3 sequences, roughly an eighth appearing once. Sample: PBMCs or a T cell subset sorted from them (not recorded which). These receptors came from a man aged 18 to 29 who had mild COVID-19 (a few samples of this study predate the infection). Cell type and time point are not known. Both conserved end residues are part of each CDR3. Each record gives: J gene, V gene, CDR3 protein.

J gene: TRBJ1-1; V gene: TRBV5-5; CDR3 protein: CASSSLQIMNTEAFF
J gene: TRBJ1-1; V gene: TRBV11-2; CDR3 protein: CASSFRTATEAFF
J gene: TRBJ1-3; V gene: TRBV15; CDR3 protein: CATSRDPTTSGNTIYF
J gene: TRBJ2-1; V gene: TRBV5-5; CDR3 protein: CASSRSFDEQFF
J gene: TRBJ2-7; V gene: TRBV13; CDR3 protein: CASSLGQGAFTVQYF
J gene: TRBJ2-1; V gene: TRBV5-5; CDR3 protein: CASHPWGARREQFF
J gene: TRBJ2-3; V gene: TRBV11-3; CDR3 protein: CASSSTRPPDTQYF
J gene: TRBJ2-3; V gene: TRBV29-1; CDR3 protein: CSVEVWDSFTDTQYF
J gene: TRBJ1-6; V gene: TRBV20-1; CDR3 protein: CSAPARDYNSPLHF
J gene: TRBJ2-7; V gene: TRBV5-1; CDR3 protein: CASSFTGQAKSYEQYF
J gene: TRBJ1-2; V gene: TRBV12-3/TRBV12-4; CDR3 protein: CASSSYTGGAYGYTF
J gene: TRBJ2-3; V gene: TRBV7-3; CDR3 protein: CASSERGGDTQYF
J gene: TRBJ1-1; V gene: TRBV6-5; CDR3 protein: CAARGPWKTEAFF
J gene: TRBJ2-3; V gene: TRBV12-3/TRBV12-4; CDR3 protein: CASTLAGDFTDTQYF
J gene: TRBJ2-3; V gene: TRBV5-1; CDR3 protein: CASRSLAGSTDTQYF
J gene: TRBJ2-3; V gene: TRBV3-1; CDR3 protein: CASSQVFMEWADTQYF
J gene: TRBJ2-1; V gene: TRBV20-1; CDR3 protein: CSARDASGGAGNEQFF